This T cell receptor beta chain was profiled in a study of CD8+CD57+ T cells in acquired aplastic anemia. Genomic DNA provided the template from which TCR beta VDJ and CDR3 profiles were obtained. From the reads, TCRdb called clonotypes with MiXCR, one entry per CDR3 protein. The data show roughly 61,000 distinct CDR3 sequences, under 55% seen once. This clonotype was recorded many times. Germline trimming cut 6 bases from V and 1 base from J; bases unmatched to any gene: 6. Germline V CDR1 and CDR2: MNHEY, SVGAGI. This CDR3 has 14 residues. The material sequenced was sorted CD4+, CD8+, or CD8+CD57+ T cells (not recorded which) from PBMCs. The receptor's source is a human donor in good health, serving as a control. V and J are TRBV6-5 and TRBJ2-7; 7 nucleotides match TRBD1. In DNA form, the CDR3 reads TGTGCCAGCAGATTCGACAGGGCGTCCTACGAGCAGTACTTC. It specifies CASRFDRASYEQYF.